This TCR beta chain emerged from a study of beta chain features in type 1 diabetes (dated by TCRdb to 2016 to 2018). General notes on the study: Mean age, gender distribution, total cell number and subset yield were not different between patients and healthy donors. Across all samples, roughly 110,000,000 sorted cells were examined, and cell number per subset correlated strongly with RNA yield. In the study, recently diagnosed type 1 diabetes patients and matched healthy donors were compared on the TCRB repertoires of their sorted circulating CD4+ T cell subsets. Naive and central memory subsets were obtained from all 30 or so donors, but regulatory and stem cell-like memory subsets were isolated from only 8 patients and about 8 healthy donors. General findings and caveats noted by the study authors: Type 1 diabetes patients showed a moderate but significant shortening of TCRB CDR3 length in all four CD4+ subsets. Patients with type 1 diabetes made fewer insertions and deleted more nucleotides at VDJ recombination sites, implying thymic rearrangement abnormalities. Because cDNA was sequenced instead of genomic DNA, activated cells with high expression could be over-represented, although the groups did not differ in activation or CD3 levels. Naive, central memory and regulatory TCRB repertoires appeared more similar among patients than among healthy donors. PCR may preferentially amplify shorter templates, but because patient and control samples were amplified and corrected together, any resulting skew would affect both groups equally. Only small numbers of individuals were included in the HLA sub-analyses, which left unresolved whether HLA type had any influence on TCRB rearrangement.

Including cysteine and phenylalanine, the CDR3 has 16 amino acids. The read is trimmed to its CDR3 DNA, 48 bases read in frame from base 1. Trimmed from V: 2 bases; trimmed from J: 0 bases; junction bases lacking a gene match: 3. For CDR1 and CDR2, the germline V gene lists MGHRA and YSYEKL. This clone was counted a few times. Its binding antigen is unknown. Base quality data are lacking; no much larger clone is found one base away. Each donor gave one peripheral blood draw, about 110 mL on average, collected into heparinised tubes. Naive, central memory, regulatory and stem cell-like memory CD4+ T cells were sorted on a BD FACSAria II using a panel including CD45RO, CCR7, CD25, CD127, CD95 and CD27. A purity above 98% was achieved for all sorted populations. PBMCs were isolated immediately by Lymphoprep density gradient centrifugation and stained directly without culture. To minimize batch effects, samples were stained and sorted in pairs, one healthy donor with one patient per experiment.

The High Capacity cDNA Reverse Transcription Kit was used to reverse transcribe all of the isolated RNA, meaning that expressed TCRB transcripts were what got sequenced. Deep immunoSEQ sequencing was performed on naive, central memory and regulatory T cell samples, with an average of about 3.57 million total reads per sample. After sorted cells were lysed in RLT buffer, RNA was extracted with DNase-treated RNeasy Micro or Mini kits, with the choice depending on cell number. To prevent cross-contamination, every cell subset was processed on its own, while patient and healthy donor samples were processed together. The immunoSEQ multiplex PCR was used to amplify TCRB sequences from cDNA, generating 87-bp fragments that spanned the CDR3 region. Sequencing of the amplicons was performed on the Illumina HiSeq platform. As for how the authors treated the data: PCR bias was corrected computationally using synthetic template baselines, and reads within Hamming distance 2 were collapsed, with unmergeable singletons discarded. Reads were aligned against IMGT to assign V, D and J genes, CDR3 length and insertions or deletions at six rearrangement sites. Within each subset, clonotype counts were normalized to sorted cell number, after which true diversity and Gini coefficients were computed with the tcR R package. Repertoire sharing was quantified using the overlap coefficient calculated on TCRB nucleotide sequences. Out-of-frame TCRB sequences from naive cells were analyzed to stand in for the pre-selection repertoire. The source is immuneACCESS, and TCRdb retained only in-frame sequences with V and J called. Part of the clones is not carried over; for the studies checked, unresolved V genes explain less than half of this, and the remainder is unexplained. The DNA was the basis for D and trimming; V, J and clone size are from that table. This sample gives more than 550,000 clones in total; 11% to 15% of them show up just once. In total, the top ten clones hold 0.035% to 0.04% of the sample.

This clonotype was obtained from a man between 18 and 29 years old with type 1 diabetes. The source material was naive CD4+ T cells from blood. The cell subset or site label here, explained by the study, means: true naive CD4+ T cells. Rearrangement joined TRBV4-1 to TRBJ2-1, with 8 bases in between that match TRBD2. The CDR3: CASSQTSGPSYNEQFF. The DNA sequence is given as TGCGCCAGCAGCCAAACTAGCGGACCCTCCTACAATGAGCAGTTCTTC.